Following are 10 T cell receptor beta chains from one sample sequenced in a study of response to subunit inactivated influenza vaccine. TCRdb redid the calling of the RT-PCR reads with MiXCR, one entry per CDR3 protein. The repertoire holds a few hundred thousand distinct CDR3 sequences, with over 9% as singletons. This sample also belongs to another study, concerning T cells expressing NK-cell markers. From that report: For TCR beta, cDNA was produced by 5'RACE template switching with UMIs.

Sample: PBMCs from blood, taken on the day of vaccination. All receptors come from a man aged 50 or older who received an inactivated influenza vaccine.

The chain employs TRBV12-3 or TRBV12-4 and TRBJ2-1, with D uncertain. This CDR3 contains 16 residues. Trimming left V 1 base short and J 6 bases short, with 16 bases between. CDR3 bases: TGTGCCAGCAGTTTAGAGGGCCGCGCTAGTCGCAATGAGCAGTTCTTC. This sequence encodes CASSLEGRASRNEQFF.

This clonotype was seen ten or more times. The chain recombines TRBV6-2 or TRBV6-3 with TRBJ2-7, with 12 bases identical to TRBD2. The CDR3 runs to 14 residues. CDR1 and CDR2 from the germline V gene are MNHEY and SVGEGT. J lost 6 bases, V lost 2 bases, and 2 bases had no gene match. CDR3 sequence: CASSYRLAGVEQYF. DNA of the CDR3: TGTGCCAGCAGTTACCGACTAGCGGGAGTCGAGCAGTACTTC.

The chain joins TRBV7-2 to TRBJ2-5; 8 bases align to TRBD2. Germline V lookup: CDR1 SGHTA, CDR2 FQGNSA. V was clipped by 5 bases and J by 9 bases; unmatched bases: 11. There are 14 residues in the CDR3. The CDR3 DNA is TGTGCCAGCAGCCTCGCCGGGACTAGTGATCCCCAGTACTTC. Translation gives CASSLAGTSDPQYF.

The gene calls are TRBV29-1 and TRBJ2-7; D unresolved. CDR3 length equals 12 residues. CDR1 and CDR2 (germline): SQVTM, ANQGSEA. V was shortened by 4 bases and J by 0 bases, with 7 bases between the two germline ends. CDR3 region: CSVGAYSYEQYF. CDR3 bases: TGCAGCGTTGGGGCCTACTCCTACGAGCAGTACTTC.

V usage is TRBV2 and J usage is TRBJ2-5, with 9 bases identical to TRBD2. The CDR3 covers 13 residues. Per germline, CDR1 SNHLY and CDR2 FYNNEI. V lost 6 bases, J lost 4 bases, and 3 bases stayed unmatched. The CDR3 DNA is TGTGCCAGCAGGGGACTAGCTCGAGAGACCCAGTACTTC. Amino acids: CASRGLARETQYF.

The chain combines TRBV19 with TRBJ2-7; 9 bases align to TRBD1. The CDR3 has 15 amino acids. Germline assignment: CDR1 LNHDA and CDR2 SQIVND (reference sequence). The junction had 8 bases not matched to a gene; V was cut back by 6 bases and J by 2 bases. CDR3 coding DNA: TGTGCCAGTAGCATCCTTGGGACAGGGACCTACGAGCAGTACTTC. This gives the protein CASSILGTGTYEQYF.

The table lists this clonotype with a few counts. The chain has TRBV12-3 or TRBV12-4 and TRBJ2-4, with 9 positions matching TRBD2. After removal of 5 bases from V and 0 bases from J, the junction contained 5 bases not matched to a gene. The CDR3 has 16 amino acids. CDR3 coding DNA: TGTGCCAGCAGTCGCCTAGCGGGGATAGCCAAAAACATTCAGTACTTC. Amino acid sequence: CASSRLAGIAKNIQYF.

This clonotype was counted at least ten times. V and J are TRBV10-2 and TRBJ2-7, with a weak D call TRBD1 (6 bases). This CDR3 has 13 residues. Germline assignment: CDR1 WSHSY and CDR2 SAAADI. Trimming took 1 base from V and 7 from J, leaving 11 bases between them. The CDR3 region is CASSELGRGEQYF. In DNA form, the CDR3 reads TGCGCCAGCAGTGAGTTGGGCAGGGGTGAGCAGTACTTC.

This clonotype was observed at least ten times. The rearrangement links TRBV4-3 to TRBJ2-1; 9 nucleotides match TRBD2. The germline V gene encodes CDR1 LGHNA and CDR2 YSLEER. The CDR3 is 17 amino acids. V lost 0 bases to trimming and J lost 4 bases; unmatched junction nucleotides: 7. Here the CDR3 reads CASSQDITAGGYNEQFF. Written as DNA, the CDR3 is TGCGCCAGCAGCCAAGATATCACAGCGGGAGGTTACAATGAGCAGTTCTTC.

This clonotype came up many times. CDR3: CASSRQGSNEQYF. The CDR3 region has the DNA TGTGCCAGCAGCCGACAGGGTAGCAACGAGCAGTACTTC. The chain is built from TRBV14 and TRBJ2-7, with TRBD1 identical over 7 bases. Losses at the gene ends were 4 bases for V and 5 bases for J; bases not matched to a gene: 5. The CDR3 is 13 residues long. Germline-derived CDR1 and CDR2 are SGHDN and FVKESK.